The T cell receptor (beta chain) under discussion was sequenced for a study of HIV-infected patients and healthy controls. Study results and caveats: Compared with healthy controls, HIV-infected patients showed less CDR3 sharing between individuals.

The CDR3 runs 14 residues. V lost 6 bases and J 6 bases, leaving 18 bases between the germline ends. Germline CDR1 DFQATT, CDR2 SNEGSKA (reference sequence). In its sample, this clonotype was seen many times. Its antigen is unknown. The repertoire came from unfractionated whole blood and reflected all unsorted peripheral T cells. As controls, some 10 uninfected healthy donors gave samples, and several gave two samples about 13 weeks apart. An approximately 2.4 ml peripheral blood sample was taken for RNA. Alpha and beta constant-region primers primed reverse transcription of about 470 ng RNA. Each of the alpha and beta chains got its own library through chain-specific third strand synthesis with indices. TCRdb re-called the 5' RACE reads with MiXCR, one entry per CDR3 protein. The table has roughly 25,000 distinct CDR3 sequences, more than 7.5% seen once.

The receptor was isolated from an adult in good health. The source material was blood. This chain uses TRBV20-1 with TRBJ2-1, with D possibly matching TRBD2 (5 bases). CDR3: CSAPGPGNGNEQFF. CDR3 DNA: TGCAGTGCCCCAGGTCCGGGGAATGGCAATGAGCAGTTCTTC.